Sequencing of this T cell receptor beta chain was carried out in a study of cytomegalovirus exposure and HLA in healthy donors. The PCR used 60 Vbeta and 13 Jbeta primers. Here immunoSEQ multiplex PCR was the method, and the copy in TCRdb shows in-frame clones only, minus some. The data contain about 180,000 clones, about 78% of them singletons. This TCR came from a man aged 35-49 years in good health and CMV-seronegative. Material for sequencing was PBMCs.

The CDR3 region has the DNA TGCGCCAGCAGCTTGGCCTTTCCCGGTGACATTCAGTACTTC. Protein: CASSLAFPGDIQYF. The rearrangement uses TRBV5-1 and TRBJ2-4, with no clear D. Germline CDR1 is SGHRS and CDR2 is YFSETQ. V shed 0 bases and J shed 8 bases, with 12 bases lying between them. The CDR3 has 14 amino acids.